A selection of T cell receptor beta chains follows, all from one sample in a study of neurological immune-mediated disorders. TCRdb used MiXCR to reprocess the 5' RACE reads, holding one entry per CDR3 protein. Counted here are 130,000 or so distinct CDR3 sequences, about 3.4% occurring once; the ten biggest clones make up around 1.4%. Sequencing was done on a sample of PBMCs. The receptor source for this set is a woman aged 25 to 39 with multiple sclerosis. Each CDR3 is given with its conserved first and last residue. The D gene is left open where the match is weak. Size values are once, few and many counts, or a class for expanded clones, and some rows have none.

clone_size j_call v_call d_call cdr3_length cdr3_aa cdr3_nt
many TRBJ2-2 TRBV5-5 NA 15 CASSLRQGIAGELFF TGTGCCAGCAGCTTGAGGCAGGGTATAGCCGGGGAGCTGTTTTTT
many TRBJ2-2 TRBV6-2/TRBV6-3 NA 16 CASSYPQGLTTGELFF TGTGCCAGCAGTTACCCCCAGGGTCTTACCACCGGGGAGCTGTTTTTT
many TRBJ2-7 TRBV7-2 TRBD1 15 CASSRRGTGAYEQYF TGTGCCAGCAGCAGGAGGGGGACAGGGGCATACGAGCAGTACTTC
many TRBJ2-2 TRBV20-1 NA 15 CSAREARRNTGELFF TGCAGTGCTAGGGAGGCCCGCCGGAACACCGGGGAGCTGTTTTTT
many TRBJ2-5 TRBV20-1 NA 14 CSARETVFQETQYF TGCAGTGCTAGAGAGACAGTGTTCCAAGAGACCCAGTACTTC
few TRBJ2-1 TRBV12-3/TRBV12-4 NA 11 CASSRLGEQFF TGTGCCAGCAGTCGTTTGGGAGAGCAGTTCTTC
many TRBJ2-7 TRBV20-1 TRBD2 14 CSAGRTSGSYEQYF TGCAGTGCTGGGCGGACTAGCGGGAGTTACGAGCAGTACTTC
many TRBJ1-1 TRBV29-1 NA 13 CGAARQTNTEAFF TGCGGAGCCGCCCGGCAAACGAACACTGAAGCTTTCTTT
many TRBJ2-1 TRBV4-3 NA 14 CASSHLDRYNEQFF TGCGCCAGCAGCCACCTTGACAGATACAATGAGCAGTTCTTC
many TRBJ2-3 TRBV12-3/TRBV12-4 TRBD2 18 CASSPMGAGGFFTDTQYF TGTGCCAGCAGCCCAATGGGTGCGGGGGGCTTTTTCACAGATACGCAGTATTTT
many TRBJ2-2 TRBV20-1 NA 15 CSASRAEGNTGELFF TGCAGTGCTTCAAGGGCAGAAGGCAACACCGGGGAGCTGTTTTTT
many TRBJ1-1 TRBV19 NA 13 CASSMTVNTEAFF TGTGCCAGTAGTATGACTGTGAACACTGAAGCTTTCTTT
many TRBJ2-1 TRBV5-5 TRBD1 16 CASSWEGQGTYNEQFF TGTGCCAGCAGCTGGGAGGGACAGGGAACCTACAATGAGCAGTTCTTC
many TRBJ1-3 TRBV7-9 TRBD1 16 CASSPGTVVSGNTIYF TGTGCCAGCAGCCCAGGGACAGTCGTCTCTGGAAACACCATATATTTT
many TRBJ2-1 TRBV14 NA 17 CASSQDAGRNLYNEQFF TGTGCCAGCAGCCAAGATGCGGGCCGGAATCTTTACAATGAGCAGTTCTTC
many TRBJ2-3 TRBV5-5 TRBD1 15 CASSLDGTDTDTQYF TGTGCCAGCAGCTTGGACGGGACAGACACAGATACGCAGTATTTT
NA TRBJ2-3 TRBV10-3 NA 13 CATQLGHTDTQYF TGTGCCACGCAACTAGGTCATACAGATACGCAGTATTTT
many TRBJ1-3 TRBV20-1 NA 16 CSARVLGTIGSNTIYF TGCAGTGCTAGAGTCTTAGGGACAATTGGGTCCAACACCATATATTTT
many TRBJ2-3 TRBV27 NA 12 CASRQSTDTQYF TGTGCCAGCCGACAGAGCACAGATACGCAGTATTTT
many TRBJ1-6 TRBV14 NA 15 CASSQDWAPNSPLHF TGTGCCAGCAGCCAAGATTGGGCCCCTAATTCACCCCTCCACTTT